The 26 T cell receptor beta chains in this list originate from one sample, sequenced in a study of cytomegalovirus exposure and HLA in healthy donors. Primers: 60 Vbeta forward and 13 Jbeta reverse. The table came from immunoSEQ multiplex PCR; TCRdb's copy has only in-frame clones and leaves some out. The table includes more than 110,000 clones, 70% to 75% detected once. Sequencing used PBMCs. These receptors originate from a woman in her thirties in good health and CMV-seronegative.

The chain links TRBV19 to TRBJ2-5; 8 bases are a match to TRBD1. The tail of the sequence fits TRBJ2-7 better, so the J call may be wrong. Per the germline V gene, CDR1 is LNHDA and CDR2 is SQIVND (reference sequence). This CDR3 contains 15 residues. The CDR3 loop is CASSLTRTGPYEQYF. CDR3 sequence (DNA): TGTGCCAGTAGTCTTACCCGGACAGGGCCCTACGAGCAGTACTTC.

J is TRBJ1-2 and V is TRBV29-1, with TRBD1 matching over 10 bases. There are 12 residues in the CDR3. With 7 bases clipped from V and 7 bases from J, the junction kept 6 bases outside the gene matches. Germline V lookup: CDR1 SQVTM, CDR2 ANQGSEA. DNA for the CDR3: TGCAGCGCCCTGGGACAGGGGAGTGGCTACACCTTC. Its translation is CSALGQGSGYTF.

This clone was counted only a few times. The chain couples TRBV2 to TRBJ2-2, with 9 bases matching TRBD2. V dropped 6 bases and J dropped 6; count of bases not matched to a gene: 11. Per the germline V gene, CDR1 is SNHLY and CDR2 is FYNNEI. The CDR3 runs to 16 residues. The CDR3 protein is CASRRDGGLAPGELFF. In nucleotides, the CDR3 is TGTGCCAGCAGAAGGGACGGGGGACTAGCCCCCGGGGAGCTGTTTTTT.

The gene calls are TRBV5-5 and TRBJ1-6, with D tentatively TRBD1 (5 bases). The V gene's germline CDR1 is SGHKS and CDR2 YYEKEE (reference sequence). The V end lost 4 bases, the J end lost 2 bases, and 7 bases lay between the germline ends. CDR3 length: 14 residues. CDR3 DNA: TGTGCCAGCAGCCCAGGGACCTATAATTCACCCCTCCACTTT. Translation: CASSPGTYNSPLHF.

The sample holds a few counts of this clone. The chain couples TRBV7-9 to TRBJ2-3; D may be TRBD2 (5 bases). Trimming took 3 bases from V and 1 from J, leaving 11 bases between them. Germline V CDR1 and CDR2: SEHNR, FQNEAQ (reference sequence). The CDR3 loop spans 15 amino acids. The CDR3 DNA follows: TGTGCCAGCAGCTTGTGGCTAGCTGGCACAGATACGCAGTATTTT. As protein: CASSLWLAGTDTQYF.

The CDR3 DNA is TGCGCCAGCAGCTTGGGGCTAGCGGGAGTTCGCGAGCAGTACTTC. Its translation: CASSLGLAGVREQYF. V usage is TRBV5-1 and J usage is TRBJ2-7; 10 positions match TRBD2. The CDR3 spans 15 residues. CDR1 and CDR2 (germline): SGHRS, YFSETQ. V dropped 0 bases and J dropped 6; count of bases not matched to a gene: 6.

The chain is built from TRBV18 and TRBJ1-3; D is unclear. Germline V gene lookup returns CDR1 KGHSH and CDR2 LQKENI. With 5 bases removed from V and 1 base from J, the gap between germline ends came to 9 bases. CDR3 length equals 14 residues. The CDR3: CASSTVESGNTIYF. CDR3 bases: TGTGCCAGCTCAACGGTCGAGTCTGGAAACACCATATATTTT. Together with reference TRBV18 and TRBJ1-3, the CDR3 gives the full variable domain: NAGVMQNPRHLVRRRGQEARLRCSPMKGHSHVYWYRQLPEEGLKFMVYLQKENIIDESGMPKERFSAEFPKEGPSILRIQQVVRGDSAAYFCASSTVESGNTIYFGEGSWLTVV.

V and J are TRBV4-2 and TRBJ2-3; 9 bases are a match to TRBD2. In germline, CDR1 is LGHNA, CDR2 YNFKEQ. The CDR3 contains 15 residues. The V gene end was trimmed by 4 bases and the J gene end by 0 bases; junction bases not matched to a gene: 2. As DNA, the CDR3 is TGTGCCAGCAGCCTAGCGGGGGAGAGCACAGATACGCAGTATTTT. Protein product: CASSLAGESTDTQYF.

The gene calls are TRBV5-8 and TRBJ2-5, with TRBD1 identical over 7 bases. The J segment lost 3 bases and the V segment lost 2 bases, leaving 7 bases of the junction unmatched. The germline CDR1 and CDR2 sequences are SGHTS and YDEGEE. The CDR3 covers 15 residues. The CDR3, as DNA: TGTGCCAGCAGCTTTAATGGACAGGAGGAAGAGACCCAGTACTTC. Its protein product is CASSFNGQEEETQYF.

This clone occurred once. The V call is TRBV2, the J call TRBJ2-7, with a tentative D call TRBD1 (6 bases). V lost 8 bases and J lost 2, with 10 bases in between. The germline CDR1 and CDR2 sequences are SNHLY and FYNNEI. The CDR3 sequence is 12 residues long. CDR3 nucleotides: TGTGCCAGCGGACAGAACCCCTACGAGCAGTACGTC. Protein sequence: CASGQNPYEQYV.

The chain employs TRBV7-9 and TRBJ2-7; 7 nucleotides line up with TRBD1. The CDR3 runs 13 residues. Losses at the gene ends were 7 bases for V and 4 bases for J; bases not matched to a gene: 7. Germline V gene sequence: CDR1 SEHNR, CDR2 FQNEAQ (reference sequence). The CDR3 nucleotides are TGTGCCAGCACCAGACAGGGTCGGTACGAGCAGTACTTC. Translation: CASTRQGRYEQYF.

The chain combines TRBV7-9 with TRBJ1-1; 8 positions agree with TRBD1. V lost 1 base, J lost 2 bases, and 3 bases stayed unmatched. Germline loops: CDR1 SEHNR, CDR2 FQNEAQ (reference sequence). CDR3 size: 15 residues. The CDR3: CASSLVQGGNTEAFF. For the CDR3, the DNA is TGTGCCAGCAGCTTAGTACAGGGGGGAAACACTGAAGCTTTCTTT.

This clone was seen once. Here the CDR3 reads CASSFSASKTGDTQYF. The CDR3, as DNA: TGCGCCAGCAGCTTCAGTGCCTCCAAGACGGGAGATACGCAGTATTTT. The chain uses TRBV5-1 and TRBJ2-3; D not certain. Germline CDR1 SGHRS, CDR2 YFSETQ. The CDR3 consists of 16 residues. V was pared by 2 bases and J by 5 bases, with 18 bases between.

This chain joins TRBV4-2 and TRBJ2-7; no clear D. CDR1 is LGHNA, CDR2 YNFKEQ, per germline. Trimming stripped 0 bases from V and 4 bases from J, with 13 bases between. The CDR3 sequence is 15 residues long. The CDR3 sequence: CASSQDNILTYEQYF. CDR3 bases: TGTGCCAGCAGCCAAGATAATATTCTTACTTACGAGCAGTACTTC.

This clone was seen a few times. The rearrangement links TRBV6-1 to TRBJ1-2; tentative D call: TRBD1 (5 bases). The CDR3 covers 14 residues. Trimming removed 8 bases at V and 4 bases at J, with 17 bases between. Germline CDR1 reads MNHNS; CDR2 reads SASEGT. In DNA, the CDR3 is TGTGCCAGCCGGGTTCTGGGGGGTAGCTATGGCTACACCTTC. It yields the protein CASRVLGGSYGYTF.

The sample holds a few counts of this clone. This rearrangement joins TRBV28 to TRBJ2-1, with 9 nucleotides matching TRBD2. The CDR3 spans 15 residues. V was pared by 5 bases and J by 4 bases, with 6 bases of the junction left unmatched. CDR1 is MDHEN and CDR2 is SYDVKM in the germline V gene. The CDR3 here is CASSHGTSRYNEQFF. The CDR3 DNA follows: TGTGCCAGCAGTCACGGGACTAGCCGATACAATGAGCAGTTCTTC. Looking up the rest from reference TRBV28 and TRBJ2-1 gives the full variable domain: DVKVTQSSRYLVKRTGEKVFLECVQDMDHENMFWYRQDPGLGLRLIYFSYDVKMKEKGDIPEGYSVSREKKERFSLILESASTNQTSMYLCASSHGTSRYNEQFFGPGTRLTVL.

This clone was observed a single time. The genes are TRBV6-1 and TRBJ1-2; the match to TRBD1 covers 8 bases. J lost 7 bases, V lost 6 bases, and 7 bases had no gene match. Germline CDR1 reads MNHNS; CDR2 reads SASEGT. The CDR3 runs 13 residues. CDR3 loop: CASRTGDWGGYTF. In nucleotides, the CDR3 is TGTGCCAGCAGGACAGGGGATTGGGGTGGCTACACCTTC.

This rearrangement joins TRBV7-9 to TRBJ1-1, with a weak D call TRBD1 (5 bases). The V gene's germline CDR1 is SEHNR and CDR2 FQNEAQ (reference sequence). V lost 5 bases, J lost 1 base, and 8 bases lay in between. The length of the CDR3 is 13 residues. DNA for the CDR3: TGTGCCAGCAGCCGGGGGGGGAACACTGAAGCTTTCTTT. Translation: CASSRGGNTEAFF.

This clone was seen just once. The chain links TRBV28 to TRBJ1-4; maybe TRBD1 (5 bases). V was trimmed by 4 bases and J by 10 bases, leaving 19 bases between them. CDR1 and CDR2 from the germline V gene are MDHEN and SYDVKM. The length of the CDR3 is 15 residues. The CDR3 DNA follows: TGTGCCAGCAGTTCCCCCGGCGGGGGGGTGGGAAAACTGTTTTTT. Its protein product is CASSSPGGGVGKLFF.

This clone was seen a handful of times. The chain uses TRBV6-1 and TRBJ1-6, with unresolved D. The CDR3 length is 15 residues. Trimming took 5 bases from V and 10 from J, leaving 18 bases between them. Germline CDR1 and CDR2: MNHNS and SASEGT. The CDR3 sequence: CASSPPAHRGSPLHF. CDR3 nucleotides: TGTGCCAGCAGTCCTCCGGCCCACCGAGGATCACCCCTCCACTTT.

The chain carries TRBV21-1 and TRBJ2-5; the DNA was not compared with TRBD2, the D call given in the table. TRBV21-1 is reported as a pseudogene. CDR3 length: 14 amino acids. The CDR3 spells CASSKASQSGTQYF. CDR3 coding DNA: TGTGCCAGCAGCAAAGCTTCGCAGTCGGGGACCCAGTACTTC.

The CDR3 sequence: CASSLGQRTPNEKLFF. The CDR3 DNA is TGCGCCAGCAGCTTGGGCCAGCGGACGCCTAATGAAAAACTGTTTTTT. The chain joins TRBV5-1 to TRBJ1-4; D unresolved. This CDR3 is built from 16 residues. The V end lost 0 bases, the J end lost 3 bases, and 12 bases lay between the germline ends. CDR1 SGHRS and CDR2 YFSETQ come from the germline V gene. The whole variable domain, remainder taken from reference TRBV5-1 and TRBJ1-4, is KAGVTQTPRYLIKTRGQQVTLSCSPISGHRSVSWYQQTPGQGLQFLFEYFSETQRNKGNFPGRFSGRQFSNSRSEMNVSTLELGDSALYLCASSLGQRTPNEKLFFGSGTQLSVL.

J is TRBJ2-7 and V is TRBV7-6; 13 bases line up with TRBD2. Trimming took 5 bases from V and 2 from J; bases not matched to a gene: 9. CDR3 length equals 17 residues. Germline CDR1 reads SGHVS; CDR2 reads FNYEAQ. The CDR3, as DNA: TGTGCCAGCAGCCTGGGACTAGCGGGAAGGCAACCCTACGAGCAGTACTTC. Translation gives CASSLGLAGRQPYEQYF.

The V call is TRBV5-5, the J call TRBJ1-2, with D unclear. Germline CDR1 reads SGHKS; CDR2 reads YYEKEE (reference sequence). The V gene lost 0 bases and the J gene lost 6 bases, with 9 bases spanning the gap. CDR3 length: 13 amino acids. Here the CDR3 reads CASSLGPPDGYTF. The DNA for the CDR3 is TGTGCCAGCAGCTTGGGTCCGCCGGATGGCTACACCTTC.

In this sample, this clone turned up a few times. This CDR3 is CASTRDRDGYGYTF. In nucleotides, the CDR3 is TGTGCCAGCACACGGGACAGGGATGGGTATGGCTACACCTTC. J is TRBJ1-2 and V is TRBV6-1, with 9 positions matching TRBD1. CDR1 and CDR2 from the germline V gene are MNHNS and SASEGT. The trim removed 7 bases at V and 5 bases at J, leaving 8 bases unmatched. The CDR3 loop spans 14 amino acids.

The gene calls are TRBV6-6 and TRBJ2-7, with 7 nucleotides matching TRBD2. The CDR3 has 13 amino acids. In germline, CDR1 is MNHNY, CDR2 SVGAGI (reference sequence). J was trimmed by 5 bases and V by 6 bases; bases with no gene match: 7. The CDR3 is CASSRGSPHEQYF. The CDR3 coding sequence is TGTGCCAGCAGCCGCGGGAGTCCCCACGAGCAGTACTTC.